The 12 T cell receptor beta chains presented below share a single source sample, sequenced in a study of cytomegalovirus exposure and HLA in healthy donors. The PCR ran on 60 Vbeta and 13 Jbeta primers. Sequencing was performed with immunoSEQ multiplex PCR; in TCRdb, only in-frame clones are kept and a portion is missing. The table lists about 160,000 clones, roughly 80% of them singletons. Material for sequencing was PBMCs. Receptor source: a man aged 35 to 55 in good health and CMV-seronegative.

This clone was detected only a few times. The chain carries TRBV20-1 and TRBJ1-2; D is ambiguous. The CDR3 sequence is 11 residues long. Germline values: CDR1 DFQATT, CDR2 SNEGSKA (reference sequence). The V and J ends lost 4 bases and 5 bases respectively, with 8 bases between them. The CDR3 region has the DNA TGCAGTGCTAAAAGAGAGTATGGCTACACCTTC. Amino acid sequence: CSAKREYGYTF.

This clone has just one count. The chain couples TRBV4-1 to TRBJ2-1, with 11 bases lining up with TRBD2. Germline-derived CDR1 and CDR2 are MGHRA and YSYEKL. V gave up 2 bases and J gave up 4 bases; unmatched junction bases: 4. The CDR3 sequence is 16 residues long. The CDR3 coding sequence is TGCGCCAGCAGCCAACTTAGCGGGGGGGTTTACAATGAGCAGTTCTTC. It specifies CASSQLSGGVYNEQFF.

The chain employs TRBV5-1 and TRBJ1-3; D remains ambiguous. The germline V gene encodes CDR1 SGHRS and CDR2 YFSETQ. CDR3 length: 15 amino acids. The V end lost 1 base, the J end lost 0 bases, and 8 bases lay between the germline ends. CDR3 sequence reads: CASSLSGYSGNTIYF. CDR3 nucleotide sequence: TGCGCCAGCAGCTTGTCAGGCTACTCTGGAAACACCATATATTTT. Complete variable domain (other parts from reference TRBV5-1 and TRBJ1-3): KAGVTQTPRYLIKTRGQQVTLSCSPISGHRSVSWYQQTPGQGLQFLFEYFSETQRNKGNFPGRFSGRQFSNSRSEMNVSTLELGDSALYLCASSLSGYSGNTIYFGEGSWLTVV.

The chain recombines TRBV5-1 with TRBJ1-3; 8 bases map to TRBD1. V lost 3 bases to trimming and J lost 2 bases; unmatched junction nucleotides: 4. Germline CDR1 SGHRS, CDR2 YFSETQ. CDR3 length equals 15 residues. The CDR3 coding sequence is TGCGCCAGCAGCTCAGACAGGGGTGCTGGAAACACCATATATTTT. Translation: CASSSDRGAGNTIYF.

The chain recombines TRBV11-2 with TRBJ2-3, with D perhaps TRBD2 (6 bases). The germline V and J ends were trimmed by 5 bases and 4 bases, with 13 bases remaining between them. The CDR3 totals 14 residues. Germline CDR1 SGHAT, CDR2 FQNNGV. CDR3 sequence (DNA): TGTGCCAGCAGCACCGGGGGATCGGCAGATACGCAGTATTTT. Translating gives CASSTGGSADTQYF.

The gene calls are TRBV5-4 and TRBJ2-5; D is perhaps TRBD1 (5 bases). Germline CDR1 SGHNT, CDR2 YYREEE (reference sequence). V was shortened by 3 bases and J by 4 bases, with 13 bases between the two germline ends. CDR3 size: 14 residues. The CDR3 is CASSSATVGETQYF. Here the CDR3 DNA reads TGTGCCAGCAGCTCTGCGACAGTGGGAGAGACCCAGTACTTC.

V gene TRBV7-6 combines with J gene TRBJ1-4; D may be TRBD1 (5 bases). V was pared by 5 bases and J by 8 bases, with 18 bases between. The CDR3 spans 15 residues. Germline loops: CDR1 SGHVS, CDR2 FNYEAQ. The CDR3 here is CASSPFVEGIEKLFF. The DNA of the CDR3 is TGTGCCAGCAGCCCCTTTGTGGAGGGGATCGAAAAACTGTTTTTT.

The chain carries TRBV5-1 and TRBJ2-7; D is perhaps TRBD1 (6 bases). Deletions cut 6 bases from V and 0 bases from J, with 16 bases between. Germline CDR1 reads SGHRS; CDR2 reads YFSETQ. The CDR3 totals 15 residues. The CDR3 DNA reads TGCGCCAGCAACTTAGAGGCAGGGGTCTCCTACGAGCAGTACTTC. Its protein product is CASNLEAGVSYEQYF.

The V and J genes are TRBV9 and TRBJ2-6, with 7 bases identical to TRBD1. Losses at the gene ends were 3 bases for V and 3 bases for J; bases not matched to a gene: 3. Germline CDR1 reads SGDLS; CDR2 reads YYNGEE. This CDR3 has 15 amino acids. For the CDR3, the DNA is TGTGCCAGCAGCGCCGACAGGGTTGGGGCCAACGTCCTGACTTTC. Amino acid sequence: CASSADRVGANVLTF.

This clone was seen only a few times. The chain recombines TRBV28 with TRBJ1-5; D remains unclear. V was shortened by 3 bases and J by 3 bases, with 12 bases between the two germline ends. The CDR3 has 15 residues. The V gene's germline CDR1 is MDHEN and CDR2 SYDVKM. The CDR3 nucleotides read TGTGCCAGCAGTTTGGCTAGTGGCACCAATCAGCCCCAGCATTTT. Translation: CASSLASGTNQPQHF.

In its sample, this clone was seen once. The chain combines TRBV9 with TRBJ1-2; the D is unclear. This CDR3 is built from 12 residues. Germline CDR1 is SGDLS and CDR2 is YYNGEE. Trimming removed 2 bases at V and 7 bases at J, with 9 bases between. CDR3 protein: CASSVGERGYTF. The DNA of the CDR3 is TGTGCCAGCAGCGTCGGGGAGCGTGGCTACACCTTC.

This clone has only one observation. This chain uses TRBV6-5 with TRBJ2-5; possibly TRBD1 for D (5 bases). With the DNA end fitting TRBJ2-7 better, the J assignment may be wrong. The CDR3 loop spans 11 amino acids. Per germline, CDR1 MNHEY and CDR2 SVGAGI. DNA for the CDR3: TGTGCCAGTCAGGGTAGCTACGAGCAGTACTTC. Protein sequence: CASQGSYEQYF.